A few counts support the clone carrying this T cell receptor beta chain. The data belong to a study of blood T cell repertoires in COVID-19. Across the whole study: Sample material is recorded as cDNA or gDNA derived from T cells, B-cell-depleted T cells, or PBMCs.

In the authors' methods: Scientists estimated how many nucleated cells there were by amplifying reference gene primers. Method: immunoSEQ multiplex PCR; TCRdb's copy keeps in-frame clones and lacks some. D and trimming were read from the DNA, whereas the V and J calls and clone size are those reported in that table. Of about 250,000 clones detected, roughly 80% appear once; the ten largest clones hold about 7.4%. The germline V and J ends were trimmed by 0 bases and 10 bases, with 8 bases remaining between them. The CDR3 spans 12 residues. Germline CDR1 and CDR2: SGHRS and YFSETQ. This sequence originates from an elderly woman with acute or convalescent COVID-19. The chain couples TRBV5-1 to TRBJ2-1; D may be TRBD1 (5 bases). Sequencing input: peripheral blood. The chain's CDR3 is CASSLGWTEQFF. CDR3 coding DNA: TGCGCCAGCAGCTTGGGTTGGACAGAGCAGTTCTTC.